The clone carrying this T cell receptor (beta chain) was counted ten times or more. Its antigen is undetermined. This specimen belongs to a study of prognosis after radiotherapy for stage I lung cancer. Study-wide context: Enrollment of stage I non-small cell lung cancer patients ran from 2018 to January 2019. Enrolled patients comprised about 14 with newly diagnosed primary stage I lung tumors and several with oligometastatic NSCLC after surgical resection of the primary tumor. Study-wide points: Median unique TCR clone counts of approximately 9,100 versus 7,200 showed a fall after stereotactic body radiation therapy.

The germline V and J ends were trimmed by 1 base and 1 base, with 11 bases remaining between them. CDR3 length equals 17 residues. Germline V gives CDR1 MGHDK, CDR2 SYGVNS. From genomic DNA, TCR beta CDR3 was amplified by two-round multiplex PCR. It was primers specific to each TRBV and TRBJ gene that first-round PCR used. TCRdb recomputed calls from the multiplex PCR reads with MiXCR, one row per CDR3 protein. The sample includes 30,000 to 40,000 distinct CDR3 sequences, 30% to 35% seen only once; the top ten take about 15%. The specimen was PBMCs, collected before or after stereotactic body radiation therapy (not recorded which). The chain employs TRBV25-1 and TRBJ2-6, with D perhaps TRBD2 (5 bases). This TCR derives from a donor aged 50 or older with non-small cell lung cancer. The CDR3 DNA follows: TGTGCCAGCAGTGAATCCTACTCGGGATCTGGGGCCAACGTCCTGACTTTC. Its protein is CASSESYSGSGANVLTF.